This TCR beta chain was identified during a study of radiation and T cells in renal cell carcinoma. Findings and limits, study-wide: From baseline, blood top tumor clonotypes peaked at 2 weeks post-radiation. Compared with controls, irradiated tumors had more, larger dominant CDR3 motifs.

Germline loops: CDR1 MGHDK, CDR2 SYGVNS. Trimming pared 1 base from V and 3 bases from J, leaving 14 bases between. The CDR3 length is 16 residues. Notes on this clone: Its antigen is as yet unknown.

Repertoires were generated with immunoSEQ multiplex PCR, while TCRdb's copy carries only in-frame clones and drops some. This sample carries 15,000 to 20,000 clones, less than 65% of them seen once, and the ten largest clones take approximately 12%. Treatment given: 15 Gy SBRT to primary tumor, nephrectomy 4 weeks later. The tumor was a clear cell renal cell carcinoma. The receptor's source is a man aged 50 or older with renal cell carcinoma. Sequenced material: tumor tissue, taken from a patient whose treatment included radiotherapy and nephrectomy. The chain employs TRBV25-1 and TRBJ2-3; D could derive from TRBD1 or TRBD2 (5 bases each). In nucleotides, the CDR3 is TGTGCCAGCAGTGAATCAGGGACCCGGATGACAGATACGCAGTATTTT. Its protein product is CASSESGTRMTDTQYF.